Described below is a single T cell receptor (beta chain) sequence and its context. The antigen remains unidentified. Anyone with autoimmune disease history or systemic immunosuppression was excluded. The data were taken from a study of OX40 agonist ivuxolimab in advanced cancers. Study background: In three patients, partial responses were observed, one with hepatocellular carcinoma and two with cutaneous melanoma.

Overall study results and limits: Clonal expansion was seen in CD4+ and CD8+ blood T cells by week 6 at 0.1 to 3.0 mg/kg. Expanded clones belonging to CD8+ T cells outnumbered, on average, those of CD4+.

The germline gives CDR1 MNHEY, CDR2 SMNVEV (reference sequence). Trimming left V 4 bases short and J 1 base short, with 5 bases between. The CDR3 has 13 amino acids. Sequencing used immunoSEQ multiplex PCR; TCRdb keeps in-frame clones, though not all of them. This sample has tens of thousands of clones, with just under 80% found just once. The V call is TRBV27, the J call TRBJ2-4; D remains unclear. The TCR originated in an adult with an advanced solid tumor such as melanoma, head and neck, liver or kidney cancer. Specimen: CD4+ or CD8+ T cells sorted from blood, collected in a trial of the OX40 agonist ivuxolimab. The chain's CDR3 is CASSSAAKNIQYF. The CDR3 DNA sequence: TGTGCCAGCAGTTCCGCTGCCAAAAACATTCAGTACTTC.